This entry lists 18 T cell receptor beta chains sequenced from one sample in a study of Tregs in tolerant kidney transplant recipients. Some clones are missing from TCRdb's copy, which holds only in-frame ones; the method was immunoSEQ multiplex PCR. Among approximately 47,000 clones listed, approximately 89% were seen once. The nonmyeloablative bone marrow transplants came from related graft donors, with transient mixed chimerism. The sample was CD8+ T cells from blood (PBMCs), taken 12 months after the transplant. The receptors shown here come from a human patient who received a combined kidney and bone marrow transplant. Some T cells may be supplied by the graft donor.

The V and J genes are TRBV6-6 and TRBJ2-1; 11 bases align to TRBD2. Looked up from germline, CDR1 is MNHNY and CDR2 is SVGAGI (reference sequence). V was clipped by 2 bases and J by 9 bases; unmatched bases: 6. The CDR3 extends over 15 amino acids. The CDR3 region is CASSYTSGRSAEQFF. Here the CDR3 DNA reads TGTGCCAGCAGTTACACTAGCGGGAGATCCGCTGAGCAGTTCTTC.

The chain is built from TRBV28 and TRBJ2-7; D is perhaps TRBD1 (5 bases). Per germline, CDR1 MDHEN and CDR2 SYDVKM. V dropped 4 bases and J dropped 1 base, with 11 bases sitting between them. The CDR3 has 14 amino acids. CDR3 region: CASSSSQGSYEQYF. The CDR3, as DNA: TGTGCCAGCAGTTCGAGTCAGGGTTCCTACGAGCAGTACTTC.

The gene calls are TRBV5-1 and TRBJ2-5; 7 bases agree with TRBD2. CDR3 length: 15 amino acids. V gave up 0 bases and J gave up 1 base; unmatched junction bases: 3. Germline V lookup: CDR1 SGHRS, CDR2 YFSETQ. The CDR3 nucleotides are TGCGCCAGCAGCTTGGGCGGGGGTTCCCAAGAGACCCAGTACTTC. Its translation: CASSLGGGSQETQYF.

The chain combines TRBV7-9 with TRBJ2-1; 10 bases match TRBD1. This CDR3 is built from 16 residues. The junction had 7 bases not matched to a gene; V was cut back by 4 bases and J by 4 bases. Germline CDR1 SEHNR, CDR2 FQNEAQ (reference sequence). CDR3 sequence (DNA): TGTGCCAGCAGCTCCCGAGACAGGGGGCGATACAATGAGCAGTTCTTC. Translated: CASSSRDRGRYNEQFF.

This rearrangement joins TRBV9 to TRBJ2-3; D remains ambiguous. Trimming removed 0 bases from V and 0 bases from J, with 14 bases in between. The CDR3 loop spans 17 amino acids. Looked up from germline, CDR1 is SGDLS and CDR2 is YYNGEE. In DNA form, the CDR3 reads TGTGCCAGCAGCGTAGGGCAGGTGATCCCTAGCACAGATACGCAGTATTTT. Translation: CASSVGQVIPSTDTQYF.

For the CDR3, the DNA is TGTGCCACCAGCAGAGATCCAGCGGGGGGGCGGGATGAGCAGTTCTTC. Amino acid sequence: CATSRDPAGGRDEQFF. The rearrangement uses TRBV15 and TRBJ2-1; 10 bases are shared with TRBD2. From germline, CDR1 is LNHNV and CDR2 YYDKDF (reference sequence). This CDR3 spans 16 amino acids. V dropped 0 bases and J dropped 8; count of bases not matched to a gene: 7.

V and J are TRBV5-1 and TRBJ2-1; 7 bases match TRBD1. Losses at the gene ends were 9 bases for V and 4 bases for J; bases not matched to a gene: 4. The length of the CDR3 is 12 residues. Germline-derived CDR1 and CDR2 are SGHRS and YFSETQ. CDR3 region: CATRDSYNEQFF. The CDR3 bases are TGCGCCACCAGGGACAGTTACAATGAGCAGTTCTTC. Filled out from reference TRBV5-1 and TRBJ2-1, the complete variable domain reads KAGVTQTPRYLIKTRGQQVTLSCSPISGHRSVSWYQQTPGQGLQFLFEYFSETQRNKGNFPGRFSGRQFSNSRSEMNVSTLELGDSALYLCATRDSYNEQFFGPGTRLTVL.

This chain joins TRBV4-1 and TRBJ1-1; D is possibly TRBD1 (5 bases). The CDR3 runs to 15 residues. V lost 0 bases, J lost 3 bases, and 11 bases lay in between. Germline V CDR1 and CDR2: MGHRA, YSYEKL. CDR3 in DNA: TGCGCCAGCAGCCAAGATCTGCAGGGCCACACTGAAGCTTTCTTT. Protein product: CASSQDLQGHTEAFF.

The chain is built from TRBV7-7 and TRBJ2-5, with TRBD2 matching 8 bases. The germline V gene has CDR1 SSHAT and CDR2 FNYEAQ (reference sequence). V shed 0 bases, J shed 4 bases, and the junction held 13 bases outside the gene matches. The CDR3 runs to 18 residues. DNA of the CDR3: TGTGCCAGCAGCTTAGCGATTGGCGGGAGGCCGGGATCAGAGACCCAGTACTTC. Translated: CASSLAIGGRPGSETQYF.

The rearrangement uses TRBV14 and TRBJ2-5; 7 bases line up with TRBD1. The CDR3 is 14 residues long. Germline CDR1 is SGHDN and CDR2 is FVKESK. J lost 4 bases, V lost 1 base, and 3 bases had no gene match. The CDR3 protein is CASSQVGTVETQYF. The CDR3 bases are TGTGCCAGCAGCCAAGTTGGGACAGTAGAGACCCAGTACTTC. Filled out from reference TRBV14 and TRBJ2-5, the complete variable domain reads EAGVTQFPSHSVIEKGQTVTLRCDPISGHDNLYWYRRVMGKEIKFLLHFVKESKQDESGMPNNRFLAERTGGTYSTLKVQPAELEDSGVYFCASSQVGTVETQYFGPGTRLLVL.

The rearrangement joins TRBV5-6 to TRBJ1-1; no reliable D call. Germline V gene sequence: CDR1 SGHDT, CDR2 YYEEEE. Trimming left V 0 bases short and J 1 base short, with 7 bases between. The CDR3 is 14 residues long. This CDR3 is CASSLGPSNTEAFF. The DNA for the CDR3 is TGTGCCAGCAGCTTGGGTCCTTCGAACACTGAAGCTTTCTTT.

This chain links TRBV7-9 with TRBJ1-5, with 8 positions matching TRBD1. Germline assignment: CDR1 SEHNR and CDR2 FQNEAQ (reference sequence). CDR3 size: 15 residues. The ends lost 9 bases at V and 0 bases at J; junction bases unmatched: 7. The CDR3 DNA follows: TGTGCCAGTGCAGGGGGCGGATATAGCAATCAGCCCCAGCATTTT. Its protein product is CASAGGGYSNQPQHF.

The chain couples TRBV27 to TRBJ2-2, with TRBD1 matching over 8 bases. CDR3 size: 15 residues. Germline V CDR1 and CDR2: MNHEY, SMNVEV (reference sequence). V lost 6 bases to trimming and J lost 5 bases; unmatched junction nucleotides: 8. The CDR3 coding sequence is TGTGCCAGCAGACCTCAGGGGGCGCTTACCGGGGAGCTGTTTTTT. Translating gives CASRPQGALTGELFF.

The chain combines TRBV10-3 with TRBJ2-2; D possibly corresponds to TRBD1 (5 bases). The CDR3 runs to 13 residues. Germline-derived CDR1 and CDR2 are ENHRY and SYGVKD. V dropped 8 bases and J dropped 7 bases, with 14 bases sitting between them. The CDR3 loop is CAIHGRDSGELFF. CDR3 DNA sequence: TGTGCCATCCATGGCAGGGATAGCGGGGAGCTGTTTTTT.

V usage is TRBV27 and J usage is TRBJ2-7; D gene uncertain. Trimming took off 4 bases at V and 2 bases at J, with 9 bases between the two ends. This CDR3 region has 13 residues. Germline CDR1 MNHEY, CDR2 SMNVEV (reference sequence). The CDR3 spells CASSSGGPYEQYF. Written as DNA, the CDR3 is TGTGCCAGCAGTTCCGGTGGGCCCTACGAGCAGTACTTC.

This chain joins TRBV4-3 and TRBJ2-1; D might be TRBD2 (6 bases). CDR3 size: 19 residues. Germline V gives CDR1 LGHNA, CDR2 YSLEER. Trimming removed 4 bases at V and 0 bases at J, with 22 bases between. CDR3 sequence: CASSRSLSYGSTSYNEQFF. As DNA, the CDR3 is TGCGCCAGCAGCCGATCCCTGAGCTACGGGAGCACCTCCTACAATGAGCAGTTCTTC.

This clone was counted between two and nine times. The rearrangement joins TRBV11-3 to TRBJ1-1; 9 bases are a match to TRBD1. Trimming took 5 bases from V and 4 from J; bases not matched to a gene: 8. CDR3 length equals 15 residues. CDR1 is SGHNT and CDR2 is YENEEA in the germline V gene. The CDR3 DNA reads TGTGCCAGCAGCACCACAGGGGGCGCAGGCACTGAAGCTTTCTTT. It is translated as CASSTTGGAGTEAFF.

The gene calls are TRBV9 and TRBJ2-3; a possible D gene is TRBD1 (6 bases). This CDR3 comprises 13 residues. Trimming left V 5 bases short and J 10 bases short, with 17 bases between. CDR1 is SGDLS and CDR2 is YYNGEE in the germline V gene. This CDR3 reads CASSREGHYPQYF. In DNA form, the CDR3 reads TGTGCCAGCAGTCGCGAGGGACATTATCCGCAGTATTTT.